This entry is about one T cell receptor beta chain. These data come from a study of blood T cell repertoires in COVID-19. The data were produced by immunoSEQ multiplex PCR, yet TCRdb's version contains in-frame clones alone and is incomplete. This sample has tens of thousands of clones, with 75% to 90% found just once. V shed 2 bases, J shed 3 bases, and the junction held 13 bases outside the gene matches. CDR1 and CDR2 from the germline V gene are ENHRY and SYGVKD. This CDR3 contains 18 residues. This sequence originates from a woman aged 80 or over with active or convalescent COVID-19. The chain couples TRBV10-3 to TRBJ1-2; TRBD1 matches at 9 bases. Sample: peripheral blood. The CDR3 here is CAISENRGQRLLDYGYTF. CDR3 bases: TGTGCCATCAGTGAGAACAGGGGGCAAAGGCTATTGGACTATGGCTACACCTTC.